Sequencing of this TCR beta chain was carried out in a study of cytomegalovirus exposure and HLA in healthy donors. Overall study: A data release that came early held about 89 million unique TCRs from HLA-typed donors.

There are 15 residues in the CDR3. V lost 2 bases and J lost 5; bases outside the gene matches: 5. The germline V gene has CDR1 LNHDA and CDR2 SQIVND (reference sequence). As to this clone: The antigen remains undetermined.

PCR involved 60 Vbeta and 13 Jbeta primers. Method: immunoSEQ multiplex PCR; TCRdb's copy keeps in-frame clones and lacks some. Among 120,000 or so clones, over 60% were seen once, and the ten largest hold approximately 1.3%. Findings and caveats of the study: Later analysis placed DRB1 highest and HLA-C lowest in TCR association rates, which differed by HLA locus. Specific recognition of CMV antigens was confirmed in vitro for a few chains (all CMV-associated). Per a prior analysis, the majority of TCR beta V segments were productive roughly 90% or roughly 30% of the time.

Sequencing was performed on PBMCs. This clonotype was obtained from a female donor in good health and CMV-seronegative. The V gene is TRBV19, the J gene TRBJ2-7; TRBD2 matches at 11 bases. The CDR3 bases are TGTGCCAGTAGTATAAGGCTAGCGGGAGGCGACGAGCAGTACTTC. This translates into CASSIRLAGGDEQYF.